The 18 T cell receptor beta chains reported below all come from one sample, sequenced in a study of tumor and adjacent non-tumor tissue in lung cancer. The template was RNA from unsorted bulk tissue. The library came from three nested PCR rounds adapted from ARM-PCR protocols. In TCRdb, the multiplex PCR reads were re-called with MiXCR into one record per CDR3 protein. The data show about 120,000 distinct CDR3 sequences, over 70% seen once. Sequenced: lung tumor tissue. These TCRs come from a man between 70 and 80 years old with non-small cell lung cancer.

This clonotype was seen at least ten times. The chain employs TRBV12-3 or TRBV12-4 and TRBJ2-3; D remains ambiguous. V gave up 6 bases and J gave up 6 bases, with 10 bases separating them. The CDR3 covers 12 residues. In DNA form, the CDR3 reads TGTGCCAGCAGCATTACAAGGGATACGCAGTATTTT. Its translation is CASSITRDTQYF.

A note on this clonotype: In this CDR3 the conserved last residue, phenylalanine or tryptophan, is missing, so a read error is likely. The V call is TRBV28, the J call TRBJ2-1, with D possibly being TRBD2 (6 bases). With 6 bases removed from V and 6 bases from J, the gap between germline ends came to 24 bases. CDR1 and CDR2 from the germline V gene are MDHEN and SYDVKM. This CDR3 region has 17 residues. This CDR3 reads CASSPRRTSWSGNEQFL. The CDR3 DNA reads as TGTGCCAGCAGCCCAAGGCGAACTAGCTGGAGTGGCAATGAGCAGTTCTTA.

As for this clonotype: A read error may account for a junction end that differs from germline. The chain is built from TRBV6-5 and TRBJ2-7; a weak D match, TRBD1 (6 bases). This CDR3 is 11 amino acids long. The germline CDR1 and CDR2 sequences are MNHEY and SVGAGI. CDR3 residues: CASSYWSGEYF. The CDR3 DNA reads TGCGCCAGCAGTTACTGGTCAGGGGAGTACTTC.

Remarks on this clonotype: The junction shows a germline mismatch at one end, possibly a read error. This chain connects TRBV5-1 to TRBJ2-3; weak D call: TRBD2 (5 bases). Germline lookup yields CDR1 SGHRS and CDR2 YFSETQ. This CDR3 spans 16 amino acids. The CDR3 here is CTSSLGLEAYSDMQYF. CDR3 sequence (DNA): TGCACCAGCAGCCTAGGACTCGAGGCTTATTCAGATATGCAGTATTTT.

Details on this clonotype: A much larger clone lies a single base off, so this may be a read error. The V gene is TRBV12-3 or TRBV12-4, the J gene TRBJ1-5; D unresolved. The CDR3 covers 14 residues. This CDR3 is CVSSLATANQPQHF. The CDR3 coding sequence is TGTGTCAGCAGTTTGGCAACAGCCAATCAGCCCCAGCATTTT.

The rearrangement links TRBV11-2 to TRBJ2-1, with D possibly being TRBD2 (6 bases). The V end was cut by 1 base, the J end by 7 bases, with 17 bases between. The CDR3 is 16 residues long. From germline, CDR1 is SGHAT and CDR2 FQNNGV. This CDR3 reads CASSLAGTGTWNEQFF. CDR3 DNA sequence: TGTGCCAGCAGCTTAGCTGGGACGGGGACTTGGAATGAGCAGTTCTTC.

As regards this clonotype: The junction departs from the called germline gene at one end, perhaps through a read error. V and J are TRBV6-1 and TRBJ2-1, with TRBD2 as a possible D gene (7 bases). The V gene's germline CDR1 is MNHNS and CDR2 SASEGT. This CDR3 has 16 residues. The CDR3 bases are TGTACCAGCACCCTAAGGGGGGGCACCAGGTCCAGTGAGCAGCTCTTC. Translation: CTSTLRGGTRSSEQLF.

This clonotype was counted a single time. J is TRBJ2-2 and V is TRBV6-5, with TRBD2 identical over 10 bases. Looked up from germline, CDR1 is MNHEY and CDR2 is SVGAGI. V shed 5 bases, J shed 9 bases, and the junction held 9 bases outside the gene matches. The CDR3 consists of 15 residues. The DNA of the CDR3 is TGTGCCAGCAGTAGGGAACTAGCGGGGATGCGGGAGCTGTTTTTT. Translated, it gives CASSRELAGMRELFF.

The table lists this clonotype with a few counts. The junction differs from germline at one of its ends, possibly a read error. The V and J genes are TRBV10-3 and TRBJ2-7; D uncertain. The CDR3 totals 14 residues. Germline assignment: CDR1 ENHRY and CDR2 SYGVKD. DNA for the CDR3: TGTGTCATCAAGGAGACGCGCGAAAGTGGAGAGCAGTACTTC. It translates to CVIKETRESGEQYF.

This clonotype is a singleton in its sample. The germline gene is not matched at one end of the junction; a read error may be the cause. In DNA, the CDR3 is TGTACCAGCAGTGAACTAGCGGGAGACCCCTCGATGGCTGGAGAGCAGTACTTC. Protein product: CTSSELAGDPSMAGEQYF. The chain is built from TRBV6-1 and TRBJ2-7; 11 bases fit TRBD2. The germline CDR1 and CDR2 sequences are MNHNS and SASEGT. This CDR3 contains 18 residues.

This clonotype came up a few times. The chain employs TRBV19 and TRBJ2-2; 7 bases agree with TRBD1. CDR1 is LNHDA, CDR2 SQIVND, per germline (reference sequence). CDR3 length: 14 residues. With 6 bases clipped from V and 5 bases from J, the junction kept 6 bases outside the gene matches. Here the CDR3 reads CASSMGQRTGELFF. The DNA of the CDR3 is TGTGCCAGTAGCATGGGACAGCGGACCGGGGAGCTGTTTTTT.

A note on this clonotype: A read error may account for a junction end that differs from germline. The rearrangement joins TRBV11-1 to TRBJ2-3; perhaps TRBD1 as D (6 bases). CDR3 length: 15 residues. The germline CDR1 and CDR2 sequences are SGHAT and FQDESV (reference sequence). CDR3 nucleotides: TGTACCAGCAGCCTTACCGGGACATACACAGATAAGCAGTATTTT. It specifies CTSSLTGTYTDKQYF.

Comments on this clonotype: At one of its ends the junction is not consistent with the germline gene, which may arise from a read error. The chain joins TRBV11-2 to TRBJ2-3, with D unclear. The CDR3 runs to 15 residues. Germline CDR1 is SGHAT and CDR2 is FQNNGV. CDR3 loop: CAISLGPGAADTDYF. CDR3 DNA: TGTGCCATCAGCTTAGGGCCCGGCGCGGCAGATACGGACTATTTT.

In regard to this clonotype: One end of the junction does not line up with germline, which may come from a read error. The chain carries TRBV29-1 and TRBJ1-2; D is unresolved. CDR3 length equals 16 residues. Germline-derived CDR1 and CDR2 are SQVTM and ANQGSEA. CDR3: CSVVPYQSSGGDGYTF. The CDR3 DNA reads TGTAGCGTTGTCCCCTATCAATCATCGGGAGGAGATGGCTACACCTTC.

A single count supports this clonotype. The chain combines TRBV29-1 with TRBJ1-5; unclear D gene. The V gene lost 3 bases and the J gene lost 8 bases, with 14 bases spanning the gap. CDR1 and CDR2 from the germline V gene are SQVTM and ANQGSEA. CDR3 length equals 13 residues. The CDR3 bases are TGCAGCGTTGAGGCGGGTGTGTGTAAGCCCCAGCATTTT. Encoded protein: CSVEAGVCKPQHF.

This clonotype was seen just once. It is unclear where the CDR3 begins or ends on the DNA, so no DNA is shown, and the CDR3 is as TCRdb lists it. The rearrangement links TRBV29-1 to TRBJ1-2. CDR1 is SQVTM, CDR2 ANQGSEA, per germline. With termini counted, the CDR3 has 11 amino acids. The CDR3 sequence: CGVADGNGYSF.

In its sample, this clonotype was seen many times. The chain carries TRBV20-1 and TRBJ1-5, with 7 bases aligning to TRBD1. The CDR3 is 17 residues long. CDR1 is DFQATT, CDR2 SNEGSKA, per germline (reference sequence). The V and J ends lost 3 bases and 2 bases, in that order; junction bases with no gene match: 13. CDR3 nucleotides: TGCAGTGCTAGTAGGGGGCAGCGGACTTTGGGCAATCAGCCCCAGCATTTT. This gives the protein CSASRGQRTLGNQPQHF.

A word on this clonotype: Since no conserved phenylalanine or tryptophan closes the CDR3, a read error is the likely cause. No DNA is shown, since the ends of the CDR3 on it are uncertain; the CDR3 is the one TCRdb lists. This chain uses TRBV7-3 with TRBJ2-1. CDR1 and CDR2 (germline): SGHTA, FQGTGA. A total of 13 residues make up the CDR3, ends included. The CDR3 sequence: CASSRSSYNERFI.